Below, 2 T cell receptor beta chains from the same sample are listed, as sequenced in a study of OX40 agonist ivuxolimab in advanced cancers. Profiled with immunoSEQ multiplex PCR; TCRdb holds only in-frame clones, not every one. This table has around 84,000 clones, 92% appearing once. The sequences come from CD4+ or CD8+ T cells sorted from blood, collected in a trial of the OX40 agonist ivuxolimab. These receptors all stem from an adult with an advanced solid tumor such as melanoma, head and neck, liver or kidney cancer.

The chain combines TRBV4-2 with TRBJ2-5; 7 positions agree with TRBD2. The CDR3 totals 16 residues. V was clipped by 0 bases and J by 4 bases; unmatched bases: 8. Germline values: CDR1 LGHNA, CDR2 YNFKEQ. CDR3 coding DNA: TGTGCCAGCAGCCAAGAAGTACTAGCGTTACCAGAGACCCAGTACTTC. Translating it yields CASSQEVLALPETQYF.

The CDR3 coding sequence is TGTGCCAGTAGTACCAGACAGTTACTCGGAAACACCATATATTTT. Encoded protein: CASSTRQLLGNTIYF. The chain carries TRBV19 and TRBJ1-3; D may be TRBD1 (5 bases). V lost 4 bases to trimming and J lost 4 bases, with 14 bases between them. This CDR3 has 15 amino acids. Germline V CDR1 and CDR2: LNHDA, SQIVND (reference sequence).